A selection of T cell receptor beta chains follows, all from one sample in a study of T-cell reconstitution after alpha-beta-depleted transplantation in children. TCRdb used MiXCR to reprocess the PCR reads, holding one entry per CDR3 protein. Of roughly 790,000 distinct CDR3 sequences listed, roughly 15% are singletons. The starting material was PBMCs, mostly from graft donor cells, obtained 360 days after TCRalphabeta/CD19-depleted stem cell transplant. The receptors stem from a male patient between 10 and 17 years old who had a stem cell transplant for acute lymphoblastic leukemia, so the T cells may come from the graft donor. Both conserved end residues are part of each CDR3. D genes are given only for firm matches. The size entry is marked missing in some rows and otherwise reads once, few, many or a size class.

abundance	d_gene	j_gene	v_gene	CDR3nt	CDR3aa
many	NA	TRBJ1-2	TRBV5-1	TGCGCCAGCAGCCGCGGTGAGCAGGACGAATATGGCTACACCTTC	CASSRGEQDEYGYTF
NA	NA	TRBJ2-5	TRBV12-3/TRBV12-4	TGTGCCAGCAGAGGACAGCCTCCAGAGACCCAGTACTTC	CASRGQPPETQYF
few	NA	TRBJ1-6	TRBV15	TGTGCCACCAGCAGAGTCGTCGCAGAGAATTCACCCCTCCACTTT	CATSRVVAENSPLHF
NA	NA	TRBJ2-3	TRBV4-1	TGCGCCAGCAGCCAAGAGACGGGAGCGATTACCACAGATACGCAGTATTTT	CASSQETGAITTDTQYF
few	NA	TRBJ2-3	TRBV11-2	TGTGCCAGCAGCTTAATCTCCCAGGCCATTAACACAGATACGCAGTATTTT	CASSLISQAINTDTQYF
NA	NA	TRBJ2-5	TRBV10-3	TGTGCCATCTCCTCGGTCGGGTCTCGGGGAGAGACCCAGTACTTC	CAISSVGSRGETQYF
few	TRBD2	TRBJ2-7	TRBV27	TGTGCCAGCAGTCGATTGGGACTAGCGGGAAGCGAGCAGTACTTC	CASSRLGLAGSEQYF
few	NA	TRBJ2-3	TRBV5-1	TGCGCCAGCAGTTCGGAAACAGATACGCAGTATTTT	CASSSETDTQYF
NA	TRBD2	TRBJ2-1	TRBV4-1	TGCGCCAGCAGCCAGGACTGGACTAGCGGGGTTAATGAGCAGTTCTTC	CASSQDWTSGVNEQFF
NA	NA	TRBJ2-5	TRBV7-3	TGTGCCAGCGCAGCGTCCTCCTTTAAAGAGACCCAGTACTTC	CASAASSFKETQYF
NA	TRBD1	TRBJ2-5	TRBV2	TGTGCCAGCAGTGAATGGGACAGGGGCGAGACCCAGTACTTC	CASSEWDRGETQYF
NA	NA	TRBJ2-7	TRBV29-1	TGCAGCGTTAGCCCCGACGGCTACGAGCAGTACTTC	CSVSPDGYEQYF
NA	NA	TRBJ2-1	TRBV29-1	TGCAGCGTCTACTTAGCGGACTACAATGAGCAGTTCTTC	CSVYLADYNEQFF
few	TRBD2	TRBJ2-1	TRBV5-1	TGCGCCAGCAGCTCTTATTTGACTAGCACAGAGCAGTTCTTC	CASSSYLTSTEQFF
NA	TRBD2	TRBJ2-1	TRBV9	TGTGCCAGCAACGGACTAGCGCACAATGAGCAGTTCTTC	CASNGLAHNEQFF
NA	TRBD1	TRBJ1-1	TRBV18	TGTGCCAGCTCTCCTGTATCAGGACAGGGGAACACTGAAGCTTTCTTT	CASSPVSGQGNTEAFF
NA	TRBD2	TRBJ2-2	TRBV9	TGTGCCAGCAGCGTAGAACTAGCGGACACCGGGGAGCTGTTTTTT	CASSVELADTGELFF
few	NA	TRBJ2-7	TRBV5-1	TGCGCCAGCAGTGGGAGGTGGGGACGTGACTCCTACGAGCAGTACTTC	CASSGRWGRDSYEQYF
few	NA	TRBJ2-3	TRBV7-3	TGTGCCAGCAGCCTAGGGAGCTTTTACACAGATACGCAGTATTTT	CASSLGSFYTDTQYF
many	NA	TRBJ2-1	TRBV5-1	TGCGCCAGCAGCTTGGAGGGCCCCCCATTCGGGAAGTTCTTC	CASSLEGPPFGKFF
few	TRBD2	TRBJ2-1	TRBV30	TGTGCCTCCGGGACTAGCTCCGATGAGCAGTTCTTC	CASGTSSDEQFF
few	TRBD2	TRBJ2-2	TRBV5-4	TGTGCCAGCAGCTTGGGACTAGCGGGGCTCACCGGGGAGCTGTTTTTT	CASSLGLAGLTGELFF
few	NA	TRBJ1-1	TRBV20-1	TGCAGCGACCAAGGGTTTGTGAACACTGAAGCTTTCTTT	CSDQGFVNTEAFF
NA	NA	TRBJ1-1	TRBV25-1	TGTGCCAGCAGTGAATATGGGGCGCCTGAAGCTTTCTTT	CASSEYGAPEAFF
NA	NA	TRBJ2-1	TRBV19	TGTGCCAGTAGTGTCTCCCGCGTAGGGGGTGAGCAGTTCTTC	CASSVSRVGGEQFF
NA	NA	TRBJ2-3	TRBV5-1	TGCGCCAGCAGCTTGAGGGCGGTAGCCCCGGGCGGGCGCACAGATACGCAGTATTTT	CASSLRAVAPGGRTDTQYF
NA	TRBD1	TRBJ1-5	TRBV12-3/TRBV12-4	TGTGCCAGCAGCCGACAGGGGACCGTCAATCAGCCCCAGCATTTT	CASSRQGTVNQPQHF
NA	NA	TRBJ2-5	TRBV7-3	TGTGCCAGCAGCTTAGGGGCTAGCGTTAGAGAGACCCAGTACTTC	CASSLGASVRETQYF
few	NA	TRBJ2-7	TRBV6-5	TGTGCCAGCAGCTACACCGACACGGCTCCCTACGAGCAGTACTTC	CASSYTDTAPYEQYF
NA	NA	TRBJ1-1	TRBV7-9	TGTGCCAGCAGCTTAAAGGTGGGAATGAACACTGAAGCTTTCTTT	CASSLKVGMNTEAFF